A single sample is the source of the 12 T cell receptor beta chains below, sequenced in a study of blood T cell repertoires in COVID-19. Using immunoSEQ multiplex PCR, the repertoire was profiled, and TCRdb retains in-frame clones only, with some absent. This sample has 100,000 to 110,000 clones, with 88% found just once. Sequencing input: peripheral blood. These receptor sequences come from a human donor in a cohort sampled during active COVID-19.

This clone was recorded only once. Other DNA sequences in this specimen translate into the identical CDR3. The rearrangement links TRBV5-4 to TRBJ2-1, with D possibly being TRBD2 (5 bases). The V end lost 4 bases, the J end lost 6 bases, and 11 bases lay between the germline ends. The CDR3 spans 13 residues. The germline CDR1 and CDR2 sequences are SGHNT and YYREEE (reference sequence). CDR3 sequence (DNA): TGTGCCAGCAGCCTTGCGGGCGGCAATGAGCAGTTCTTC. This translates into CASSLAGGNEQFF.

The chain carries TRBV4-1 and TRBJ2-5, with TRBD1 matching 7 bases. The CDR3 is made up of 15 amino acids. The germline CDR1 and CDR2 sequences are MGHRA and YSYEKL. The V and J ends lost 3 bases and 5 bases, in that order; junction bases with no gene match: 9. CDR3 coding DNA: TGCGCCAGCAGCCAGACGGGGACAGTCCGGGAGACCCAGTACTTC. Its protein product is CASSQTGTVRETQYF.

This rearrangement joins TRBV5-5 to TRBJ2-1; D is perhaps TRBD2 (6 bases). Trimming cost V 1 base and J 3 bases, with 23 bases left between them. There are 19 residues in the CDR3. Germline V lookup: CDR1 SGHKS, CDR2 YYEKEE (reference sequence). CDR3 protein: CASSLIHRGTDPVYNEQFF. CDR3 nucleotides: TGTGCCAGCAGCTTGATTCACCGCGGGACCGACCCCGTCTACAATGAGCAGTTCTTC.

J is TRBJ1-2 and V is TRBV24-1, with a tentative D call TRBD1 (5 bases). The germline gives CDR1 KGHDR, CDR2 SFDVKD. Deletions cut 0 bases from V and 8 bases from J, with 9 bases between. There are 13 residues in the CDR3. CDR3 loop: CATSDLTGEGYTF. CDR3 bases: TGTGCCACCAGTGATTTGACGGGGGAGGGCTACACCTTC.

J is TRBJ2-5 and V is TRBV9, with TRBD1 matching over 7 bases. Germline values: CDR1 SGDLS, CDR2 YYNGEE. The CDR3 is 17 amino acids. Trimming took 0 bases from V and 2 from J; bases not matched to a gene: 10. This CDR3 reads CASSVGGTVFIQETQYF. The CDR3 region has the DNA TGTGCCAGCAGCGTAGGGGGGACAGTTTTCATTCAAGAGACCCAGTACTTC.

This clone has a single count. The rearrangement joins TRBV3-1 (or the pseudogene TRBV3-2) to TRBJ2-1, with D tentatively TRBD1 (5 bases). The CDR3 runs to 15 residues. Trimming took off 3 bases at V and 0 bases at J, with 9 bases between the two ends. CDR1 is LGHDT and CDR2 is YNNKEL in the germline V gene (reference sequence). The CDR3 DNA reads TGTGCCAGCAGCCAGCAGGGATTCTCCTACAATGAGCAGTTCTTC. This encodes CASSQQGFSYNEQFF.

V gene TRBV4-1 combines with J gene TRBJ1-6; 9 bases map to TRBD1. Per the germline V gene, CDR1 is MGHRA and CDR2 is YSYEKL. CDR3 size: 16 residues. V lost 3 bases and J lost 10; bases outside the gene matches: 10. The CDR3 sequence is CASSQGDRGSGSPLHF. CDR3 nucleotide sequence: TGCGCCAGCAGCCAGGGAGACAGGGGGAGCGGGTCACCCCTCCACTTT.

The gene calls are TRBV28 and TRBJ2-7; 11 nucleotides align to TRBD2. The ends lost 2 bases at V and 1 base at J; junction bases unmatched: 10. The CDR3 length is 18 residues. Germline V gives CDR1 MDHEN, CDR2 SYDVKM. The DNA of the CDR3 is TGTGCCAGCAGTTTAGCAATTAGACTAGCGGGACTTTCCTACGAGCAGTACTTC. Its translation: CASSLAIRLAGLSYEQYF.

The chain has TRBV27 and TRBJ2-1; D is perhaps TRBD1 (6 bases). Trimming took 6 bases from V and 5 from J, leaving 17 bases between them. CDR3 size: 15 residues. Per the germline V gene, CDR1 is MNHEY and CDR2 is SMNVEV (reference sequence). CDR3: CASRIQGKLDNEQFF. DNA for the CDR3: TGTGCCAGCAGGATCCAGGGGAAACTCGACAATGAGCAGTTCTTC.

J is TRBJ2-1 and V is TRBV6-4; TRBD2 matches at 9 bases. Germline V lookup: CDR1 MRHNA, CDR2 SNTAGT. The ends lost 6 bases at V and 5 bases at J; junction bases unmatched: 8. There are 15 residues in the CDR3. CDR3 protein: CASSLIAGVNNEQFF. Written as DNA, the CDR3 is TGTGCCAGCAGCCTGATAGCGGGGGTCAACAATGAGCAGTTCTTC.

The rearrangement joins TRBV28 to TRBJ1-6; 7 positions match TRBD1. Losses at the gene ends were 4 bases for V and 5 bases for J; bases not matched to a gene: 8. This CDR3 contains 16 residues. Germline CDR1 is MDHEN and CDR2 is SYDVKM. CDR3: CASSSTTGIHNSPLHF. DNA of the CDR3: TGTGCCAGCAGTTCCACGACAGGGATCCATAATTCACCCCTCCACTTT.

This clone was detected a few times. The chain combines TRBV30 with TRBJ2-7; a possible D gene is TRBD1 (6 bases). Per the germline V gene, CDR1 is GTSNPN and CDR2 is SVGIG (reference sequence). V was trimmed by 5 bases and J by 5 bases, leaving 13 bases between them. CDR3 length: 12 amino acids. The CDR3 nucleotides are TGTGCCTGGGATACAGGGTCAGACGAGCAGTACTTC. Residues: CAWDTGSDEQYF.